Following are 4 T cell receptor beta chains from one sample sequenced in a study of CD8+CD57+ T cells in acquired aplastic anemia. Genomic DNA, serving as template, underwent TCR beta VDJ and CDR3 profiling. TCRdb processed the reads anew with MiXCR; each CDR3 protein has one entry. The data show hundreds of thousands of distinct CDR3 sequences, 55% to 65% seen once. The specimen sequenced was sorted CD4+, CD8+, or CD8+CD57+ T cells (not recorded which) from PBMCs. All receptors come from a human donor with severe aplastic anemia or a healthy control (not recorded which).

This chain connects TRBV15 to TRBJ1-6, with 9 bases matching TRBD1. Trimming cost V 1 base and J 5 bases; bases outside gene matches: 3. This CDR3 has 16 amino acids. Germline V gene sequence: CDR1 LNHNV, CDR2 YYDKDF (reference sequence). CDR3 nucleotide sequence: TGTGCCACCAGCAGAGGGGGACAGGGAGATAATTCACCCCTCCACTTT. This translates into CATSRGGQGDNSPLHF.

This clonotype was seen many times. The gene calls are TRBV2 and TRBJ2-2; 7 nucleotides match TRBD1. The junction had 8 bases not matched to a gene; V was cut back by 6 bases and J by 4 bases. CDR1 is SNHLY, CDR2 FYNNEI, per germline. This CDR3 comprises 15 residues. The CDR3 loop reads CASRKQGDGTGELFF. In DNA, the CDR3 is TGTGCCAGCAGGAAGCAGGGGGACGGCACCGGGGAGCTGTTTTTT.

The CDR3 sequence is CASSVVDGLTGYGYTF. The DNA for the CDR3 is TGTGCCAGCAGCGTAGTAGACGGGCTCACAGGCTATGGCTACACCTTC. The genes are TRBV9 and TRBJ1-2, with D possibly being TRBD1 (5 bases). The CDR3 sequence is 16 residues long. V dropped 0 bases and J dropped 4 bases, with 16 bases sitting between them. Germline values: CDR1 SGDLS, CDR2 YYNGEE.

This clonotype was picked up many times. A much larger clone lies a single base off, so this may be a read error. This CDR3 reads CSVQRASEQFF. The DNA for the CDR3 is TGCAGCGTTCAGAGGGCAAGTGAGCAGTTCTTC. This chain connects TRBV29-1 to TRBJ2-1; the D gene is possibly TRBD2 (5 bases). The V end lost 5 bases, the J end lost 9 bases, and 11 bases lay between the germline ends. Germline loops: CDR1 SQVTM, CDR2 ANQGSEA. The CDR3 consists of 11 residues.